This note documents a single TCR beta chain sequence. These data belong to a study of blood T cell repertoires in COVID-19. Across the whole study: Specimens from acute and convalescent COVID-19 originated in the United States, Italy and Spain. From T cells, B-cell-depleted T cells, or PBMCs came the material, which was cDNA or gDNA.

Original processing notes: Cell counts per sample came from amplifying reference gene primers. Produced via immunoSEQ multiplex PCR; TCRdb's table is partial and in-frame only. V, J and clone size were drawn from that table, and D and trimming were deduced from the DNA. The sample consists of more than 130,000 clones, about 80% of them appearing once. Germline assignment: CDR1 SGHNT and CDR2 YENEEA. J gave up 2 bases and V 5 bases, and 6 bases lay outside the gene matches. The CDR3 is made up of 15 amino acids. This TCR came from a human donor in a cohort sampled during active COVID-19. The rearrangement uses TRBV11-3 and TRBJ2-7; 10 bases align to TRBD1. The sequenced material came from peripheral blood. The CDR3 loop reads CASSHGQGGPYEQYF. The CDR3 DNA reads TGTGCCAGCAGCCATGGACAGGGGGGACCCTACGAGCAGTACTTC.